This T cell receptor (beta chain) was retrieved from a study of response to subunit inactivated influenza vaccine. Study-wide results and caveats: Authors suggested seasonal influenza vaccinations each recruit few new T cells.

On this clonotype: What it binds is not known.

TCRdb re-called the RT-PCR reads with MiXCR, one entry per CDR3 protein. The sample gives 500,000 or so distinct CDR3 sequences, approximately 15% of which show up once; less than 4% is in the top ten. The germline V gene encodes CDR1 LGHDT and CDR2 YNNKEL (reference sequence). Trimming took off 0 bases at V and 3 bases at J, with 9 bases between the two ends. The CDR3 contains 14 residues. The material sequenced was CD4+ T cells sorted from PBMCs, taken less than 25 months after vaccination. The J gene is TRBJ2-7, the V gene TRBV3-1; D is undetermined. This receptor was identified in a man aged 50 to 69 who received an inactivated influenza vaccine. The CDR3 bases are TGTGCCAGCAGCCAAGATCACCCAATCTACGAGCAGTACTTC. This encodes CASSQDHPIYEQYF.